This T cell receptor (beta chain) was obtained from a study of OX40 agonist ivuxolimab in advanced cancers. The CDR3 is 16 residues long. Germline-derived CDR1 and CDR2 are MNHEY and SMNVEV (reference sequence). V lost 6 bases and J 1 base, leaving 13 bases between the germline ends. Profiled with immunoSEQ multiplex PCR; TCRdb holds only in-frame clones, not every one. The repertoire holds tens of thousands of clones, with approximately 90% as singletons. This sequence joins TRBV27 and TRBJ1-6; the D gene is possibly TRBD1 (5 bases). The input for sequencing was CD4+ or CD8+ T cells sorted from blood, taken in a trial of the OX40 agonist ivuxolimab. The clonotype was recovered from an adult with an advanced solid tumor such as melanoma, head and neck, liver or kidney cancer. In DNA, the CDR3 is TGTGCCAGCAGCTCAGGGAGAGAGTCCTATAATTCACCCCTCCACTTT. Its translation is CASSSGRESYNSPLHF.